Presented here are 3 T cell receptor beta chains from one specimen sequenced in a study of patients and donors after allogeneic stem cell transplantation. TCRdb itself ran the RT-PCR reads through MiXCR, one entry per CDR3 protein. The data show roughly 200,000 distinct CDR3 sequences, with 41% seen just once and 33% held by the top ten. The sample consisted of blood, either unsorted or a sorted T cell fraction (not recorded which). The receptors were gathered from a human donor who was either an allogeneic HSCT recipient or a stem cell or donor lymphocyte infusion donor (not recorded which). It is not recorded whose cells these are; they may come from a transplant donor.

CDR3 in DNA: TGTGCCAGCAGCCGCCGGACAGAGGGGTGGAGCACTGAAGCTTTCTTT. Translation gives CASSRRTEGWSTEAFF. The V call is TRBV13, the J call TRBJ1-1; possibly TRBD1 for D (6 bases). This CDR3 is 16 amino acids long. The germline gives CDR1 PRHDT, CDR2 FYEKMQ (reference sequence). Trimming shortened V by 5 bases and J by 4 bases, and 20 bases separated the two germline ends. Drawing the rest from reference TRBV13 and TRBJ1-1, the complete variable domain is AAGVIQSPRHLIKEKRETATLKCYPIPRHDTVYWYQQGPGQDPQFLISFYEKMQSDKGSIPDRFSAQQFSDYHSELNMSSLELGDSALYFCASSRRTEGWSTEAFFGQGTRLTVV.

The rearrangement links TRBV6-5 to TRBJ1-2, with no clear D. The V end lost 6 bases, the J end lost 6 bases, and 17 bases lay between the germline ends. The CDR3 covers 14 residues. CDR1 is MNHEY, CDR2 SVGAGI, per germline. CDR3 residues: CASREGFRRDGYTF. In nucleotides, the CDR3 is TGTGCCAGCAGAGAAGGTTTTCGACGGGATGGCTACACCTTC.

This clonotype was observed a handful of times. This chain uses TRBV12-3 or TRBV12-4 with TRBJ1-2; D gene unclear. This CDR3 contains 12 residues. The V and J ends lost 10 bases and 7 bases respectively, with 16 bases between them. CDR3 DNA sequence: TGTGCCACCTCTGGATCGCCTCTTGGCTACACCTTC. This gives the protein CATSGSPLGYTF.